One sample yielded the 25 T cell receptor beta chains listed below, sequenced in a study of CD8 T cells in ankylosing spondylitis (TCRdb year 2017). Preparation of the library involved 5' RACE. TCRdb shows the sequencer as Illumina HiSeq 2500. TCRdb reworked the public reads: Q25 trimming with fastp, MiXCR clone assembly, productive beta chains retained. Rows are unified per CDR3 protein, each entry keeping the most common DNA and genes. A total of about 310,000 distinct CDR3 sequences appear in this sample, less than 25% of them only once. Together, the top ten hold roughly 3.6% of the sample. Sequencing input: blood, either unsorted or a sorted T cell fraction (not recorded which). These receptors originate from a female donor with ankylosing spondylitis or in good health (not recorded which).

The CDR3: CASSDPVQRDGKETQYF. The CDR3 DNA reads TGTGCCAGCAGCGACCCCGTCCAACGGGACGGCAAAGAGACCCAGTACTTC. This chain uses TRBV9 with TRBJ2-5, with D possibly called TRBD1 or TRBD2 (5 bases each). The CDR3 is 17 residues long. Trimming took 3 bases from V and 3 from J, leaving 21 bases between them. Germline assignment: CDR1 SGDLS and CDR2 YYNGEE.

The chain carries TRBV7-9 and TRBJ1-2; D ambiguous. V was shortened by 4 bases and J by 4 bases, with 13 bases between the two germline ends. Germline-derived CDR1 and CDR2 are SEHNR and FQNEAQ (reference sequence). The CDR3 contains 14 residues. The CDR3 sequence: CASSSTENPYGYTF. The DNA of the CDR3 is TGTGCCAGCAGCTCCACAGAGAATCCCTATGGCTACACCTTC.

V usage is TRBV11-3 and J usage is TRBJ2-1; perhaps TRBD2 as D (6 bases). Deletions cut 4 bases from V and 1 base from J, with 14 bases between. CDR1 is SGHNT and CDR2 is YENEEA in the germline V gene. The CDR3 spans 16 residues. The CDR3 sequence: CASSYYSGSSYNEQFF. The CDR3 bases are TGTGCCAGCAGCTACTATTCCGGGAGTTCCTACAATGAGCAGTTCTTC. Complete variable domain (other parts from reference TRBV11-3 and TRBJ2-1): EAGVVQSPRYKIIEKKQPVAFWCNPISGHNTLYWYLQNLGQGPELLIRYENEEAVDDSQLPKDRFSAERLKGVDSTLKIQPAELGDSAVYLCASSYYSGSSYNEQFFGPGTRLTVL.

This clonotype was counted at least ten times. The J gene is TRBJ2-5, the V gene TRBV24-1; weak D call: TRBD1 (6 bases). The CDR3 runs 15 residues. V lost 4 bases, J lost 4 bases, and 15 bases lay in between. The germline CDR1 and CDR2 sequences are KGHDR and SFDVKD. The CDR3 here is CATSDPTGQGETQYF. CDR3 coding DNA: TGTGCCACCAGTGACCCGACAGGTCAGGGAGAGACCCAGTACTTC.

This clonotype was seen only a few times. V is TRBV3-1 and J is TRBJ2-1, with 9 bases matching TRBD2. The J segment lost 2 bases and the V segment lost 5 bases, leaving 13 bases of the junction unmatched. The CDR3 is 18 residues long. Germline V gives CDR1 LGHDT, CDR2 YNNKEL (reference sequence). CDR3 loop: CASSDRAPSGTAYNEQFF. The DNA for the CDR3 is TGTGCCAGCAGCGACAGGGCTCCTAGCGGGACCGCCTACAATGAGCAGTTCTTC.

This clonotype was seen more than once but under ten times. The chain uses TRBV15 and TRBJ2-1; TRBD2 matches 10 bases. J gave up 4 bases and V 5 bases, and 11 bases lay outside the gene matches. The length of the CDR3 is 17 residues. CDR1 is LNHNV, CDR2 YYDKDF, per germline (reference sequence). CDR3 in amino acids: CATSSNLASGRYNEQFF. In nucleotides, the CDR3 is TGTGCCACCAGCTCCAACCTCGCTAGCGGGAGATACAATGAGCAGTTCTTC.

Here the CDR3 DNA reads TGTGCCAGCTCACCACAGTCGGAGGCCTCCTACGAGCAGTACTTC. Amino acid sequence: CASSPQSEASYEQYF. The chain links TRBV18 to TRBJ2-7, with D perhaps TRBD2 (5 bases). The CDR3 is 15 residues long. V lost 1 base and J 0 bases, leaving 10 bases between the germline ends. Per the germline V gene, CDR1 is KGHSH and CDR2 is LQKENI.

In nucleotides, the CDR3 is TGCAGTGCTAGAAAGGGACCAGGGCGTGAAAAACTGTTTTTT. Translating it yields CSARKGPGREKLFF. The V call is TRBV20-1, the J call TRBJ1-4; D is perhaps TRBD1 (5 bases). V was pared by 2 bases and J by 7 bases, with 14 bases between. The CDR3 extends over 14 amino acids. Germline assignment: CDR1 DFQATT and CDR2 SNEGSKA (reference sequence).

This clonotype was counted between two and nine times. For the CDR3, the DNA is TGTGCCAGCACACCGGAGTCTGGGGGAAATGAGCAGTTCTTC. Translated: CASTPESGGNEQFF. The rearrangement links TRBV7-2 to TRBJ2-1, with D possibly called TRBD1 or TRBD2 (5 bases each). The CDR3 contains 14 residues. Trimming stripped 7 bases from V and 7 bases from J, with 17 bases between. Germline V gene data show CDR1 as SGHTA and CDR2 as FQGNSA. The complete variable domain, with remaining parts taken from reference TRBV7-2 and TRBJ2-1, reads GAGVSQSPSNKVTEKGKDVELRCDPISGHTALYWYRQSLGQGLEFLIYFQGNSAPDKSGLPSDRFSAERTGGSVSTLTIQRTQQEDSAVYLCASTPESGGNEQFFGPGTRLTVL.

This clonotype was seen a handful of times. The CDR3 spells CASSLVQYTEAFF. CDR3 nucleotides: TGTGCCAGCAGCTTAGTCCAGTACACTGAAGCTTTCTTT. The chain joins TRBV7-2 to TRBJ1-1, with D uncertain. The ends were cut back, 1 base at V and 3 bases at J, with 6 bases in the middle. The CDR3 length is 13 residues. The germline gives CDR1 SGHTA, CDR2 FQGNSA.

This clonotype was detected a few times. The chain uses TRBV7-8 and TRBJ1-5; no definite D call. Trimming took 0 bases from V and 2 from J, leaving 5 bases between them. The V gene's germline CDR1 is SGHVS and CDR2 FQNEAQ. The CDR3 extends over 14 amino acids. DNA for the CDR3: TGTGCCAGCAGCTTAGCTTTGGGCAATCAGCCCCAGCATTTT. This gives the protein CASSLALGNQPQHF.

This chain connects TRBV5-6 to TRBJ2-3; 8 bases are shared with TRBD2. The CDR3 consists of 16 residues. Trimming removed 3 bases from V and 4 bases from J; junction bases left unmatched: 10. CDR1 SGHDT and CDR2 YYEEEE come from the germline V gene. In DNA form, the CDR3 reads TGTGCCAGCAGCTACCTCAAAGCGGGAGCGGCAGATACGCAGTATTTT. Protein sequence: CASSYLKAGAADTQYF.

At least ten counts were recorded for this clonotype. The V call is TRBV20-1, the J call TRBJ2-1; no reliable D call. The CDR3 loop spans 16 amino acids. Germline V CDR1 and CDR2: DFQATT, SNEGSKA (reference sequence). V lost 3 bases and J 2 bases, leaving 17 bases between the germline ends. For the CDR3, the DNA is TGCAGTGCTAGCCCTTCCTTCCTGACGCCCTACAATGAGCAGTTCTTC. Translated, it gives CSASPSFLTPYNEQFF.

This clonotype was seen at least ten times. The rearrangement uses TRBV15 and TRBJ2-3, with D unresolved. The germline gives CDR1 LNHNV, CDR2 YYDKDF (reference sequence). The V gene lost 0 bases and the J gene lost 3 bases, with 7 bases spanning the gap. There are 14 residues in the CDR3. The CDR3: CATSRDLGTDTQYF. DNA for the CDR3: TGTGCCACCAGCAGAGATTTGGGGACAGATACGCAGTATTTT.

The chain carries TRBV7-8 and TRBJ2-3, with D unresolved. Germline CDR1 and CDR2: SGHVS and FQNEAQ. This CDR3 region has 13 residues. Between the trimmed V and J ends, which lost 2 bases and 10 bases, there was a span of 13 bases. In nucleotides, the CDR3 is TGTGCCAGCAGCTTACCAACCTCGGGTGCGCAGTATTTT. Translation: CASSLPTSGAQYF.

CDR3 amino acids: CARNPPGYNEQFF. The DNA for the CDR3 is TGTGCCAGGAACCCCCCGGGTTACAATGAGCAGTTCTTC. The V gene is TRBV21-1, the J gene TRBJ2-1; no check of the table's D call, TRBD1, against the DNA was made. TRBV21-1 is labeled a pseudogene. This CDR3 has 13 residues.

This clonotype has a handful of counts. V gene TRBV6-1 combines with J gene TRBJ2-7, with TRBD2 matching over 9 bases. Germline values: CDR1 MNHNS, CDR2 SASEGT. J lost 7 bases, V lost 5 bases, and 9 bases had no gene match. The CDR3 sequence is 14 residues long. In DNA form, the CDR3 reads TGTGCCAGCAGTCGATTAGCGGGAGTCAGTGAGCAGTACTTC. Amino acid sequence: CASSRLAGVSEQYF.

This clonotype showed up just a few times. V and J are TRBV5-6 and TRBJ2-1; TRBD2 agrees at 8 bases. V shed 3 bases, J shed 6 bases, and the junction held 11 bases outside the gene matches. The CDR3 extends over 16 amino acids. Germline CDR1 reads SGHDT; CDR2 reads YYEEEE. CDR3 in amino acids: CASSSPREGPGNEQFF. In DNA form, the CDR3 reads TGTGCCAGCAGCTCCCCTCGGGAGGGCCCTGGCAATGAGCAGTTCTTC.

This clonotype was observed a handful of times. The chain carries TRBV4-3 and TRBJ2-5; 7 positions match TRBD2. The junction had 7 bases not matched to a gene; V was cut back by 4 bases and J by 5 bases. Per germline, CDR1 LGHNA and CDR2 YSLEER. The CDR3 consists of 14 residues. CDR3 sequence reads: CASSLRMGGETQYF. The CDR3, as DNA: TGCGCCAGCAGCCTACGGATGGGGGGGGAGACCCAGTACTTC.

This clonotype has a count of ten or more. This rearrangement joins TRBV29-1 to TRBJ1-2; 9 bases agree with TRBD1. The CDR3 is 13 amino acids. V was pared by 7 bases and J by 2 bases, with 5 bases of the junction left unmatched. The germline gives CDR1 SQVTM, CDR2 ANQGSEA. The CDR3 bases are TGCAGCGCAACCGGGACAGGGAACTATGGCTACACCTTC. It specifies CSATGTGNYGYTF.

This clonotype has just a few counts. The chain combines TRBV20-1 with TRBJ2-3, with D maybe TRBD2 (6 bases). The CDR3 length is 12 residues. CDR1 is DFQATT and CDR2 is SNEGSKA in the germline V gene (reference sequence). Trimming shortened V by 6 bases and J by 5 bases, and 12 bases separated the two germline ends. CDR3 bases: TGCAGTGCCCTAGGCGGGGAAGATACGCAGTATTTT. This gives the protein CSALGGEDTQYF.

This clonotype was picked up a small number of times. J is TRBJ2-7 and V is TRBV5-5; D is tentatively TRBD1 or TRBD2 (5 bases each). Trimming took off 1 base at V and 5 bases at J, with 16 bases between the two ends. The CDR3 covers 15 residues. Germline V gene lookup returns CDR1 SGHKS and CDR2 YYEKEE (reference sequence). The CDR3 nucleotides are TGTGCCAGCAGCTTGTGGGGAGACGGGACCCACGAGCAGTACTTC. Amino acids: CASSLWGDGTHEQYF. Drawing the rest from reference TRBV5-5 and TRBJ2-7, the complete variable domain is DAGVTQSPTHLIKTRGQQVTLRCSPISGHKSVSWYQQVLGQGPQFIFQYYEKEERGRGNFPDRFSARQFPNYSSELNVNALLLGDSALYLCASSLWGDGTHEQYFGPGTRLTVT.

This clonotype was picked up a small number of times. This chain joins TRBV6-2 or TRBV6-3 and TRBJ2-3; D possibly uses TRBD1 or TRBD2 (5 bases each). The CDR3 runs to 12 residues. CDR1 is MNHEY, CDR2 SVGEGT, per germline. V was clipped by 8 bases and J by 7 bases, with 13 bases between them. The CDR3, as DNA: TGTGCCAGCGGGGGACCGGGGTATACGCAGTATTTT. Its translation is CASGGPGYTQYF.

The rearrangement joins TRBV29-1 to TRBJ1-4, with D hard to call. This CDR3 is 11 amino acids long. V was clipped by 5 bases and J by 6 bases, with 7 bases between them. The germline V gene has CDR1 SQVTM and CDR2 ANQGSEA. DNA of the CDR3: TGCAGCGTTCTGGATGATGAAAAACTGTTTTTT. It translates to CSVLDDEKLFF.

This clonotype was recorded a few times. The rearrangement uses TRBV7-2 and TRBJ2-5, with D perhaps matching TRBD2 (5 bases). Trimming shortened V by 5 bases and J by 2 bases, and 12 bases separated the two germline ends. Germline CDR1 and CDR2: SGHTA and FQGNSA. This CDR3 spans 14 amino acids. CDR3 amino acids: CASSRPADQETQYF. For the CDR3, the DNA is TGTGCCAGCAGCCGCCCAGCGGATCAAGAGACCCAGTACTTC.